This section outlines one TCR beta chain sequence together with its context. Profiling relied on immunoSEQ multiplex PCR, and the TCRdb table lists in-frame clones only, not all of them. Among 79,000 or so clones, about 93% were seen once, and the ten largest hold under 0.5%. These data originate in a study of technical replicates of blood from several donors. The CDR3 consists of 16 residues. V was clipped by 4 bases and J by 2 bases; unmatched bases: 4. CDR1 SGHTA and CDR2 FQGNSA come from the germline V gene. Sequencing was done on a sample of T cells isolated from PBMCs. V is TRBV7-2 and J is TRBJ2-3, with 12 positions matching TRBD2. This TCR derives from a human donor in good health. CDR3 sequence: CASSSGLAGITDTQYF. The CDR3 region has the DNA TGTGCCAGCAGCTCCGGACTAGCGGGGATCACAGATACGCAGTATTTT.